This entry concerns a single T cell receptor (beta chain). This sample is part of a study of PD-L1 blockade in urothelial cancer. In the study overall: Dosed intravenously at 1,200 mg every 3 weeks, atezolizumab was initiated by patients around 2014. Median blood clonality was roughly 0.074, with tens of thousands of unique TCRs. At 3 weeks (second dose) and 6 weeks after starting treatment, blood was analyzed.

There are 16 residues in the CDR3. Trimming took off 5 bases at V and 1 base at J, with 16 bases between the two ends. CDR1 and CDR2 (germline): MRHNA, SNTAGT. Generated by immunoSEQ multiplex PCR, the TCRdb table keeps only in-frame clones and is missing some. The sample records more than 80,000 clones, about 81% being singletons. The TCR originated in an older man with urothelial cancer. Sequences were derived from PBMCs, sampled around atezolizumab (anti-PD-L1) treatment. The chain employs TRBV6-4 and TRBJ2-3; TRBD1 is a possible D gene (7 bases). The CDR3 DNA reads TGTGCCAGCAGTCGACAGGGAGGAAGTGGCACAGATACGCAGTATTTT. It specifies CASSRQGGSGTDTQYF.